The 8 T cell receptor beta chains listed next were all sequenced from one sample in a study of beta chain features in type 1 diabetes (dated by TCRdb to the late 2010s). The receptor library was made with the immunoSEQ multiplex PCR assay. The entire amount of isolated RNA was reverse transcribed using the High Capacity cDNA Reverse Transcription Kit, so the sequenced TCRB transcripts were expressed ones. TCRdb holds this immuneACCESS table with in-frame rearrangements only. Some clones are missing; in checked studies, unresolved V genes explain under half, and the rest has no known cause. This sample lists about 350,000 clones; about 19% were detected once. The top ten constitute around 0.045% of the sample. The specimen sequenced was naive CD4+ T cells from blood. This specimen's cell subset or site label, interpreted: true naive CD4+ T cells. The source is a woman in her late teens or twenties in good health.

This clone was counted a few times. The chain couples TRBV14 to TRBJ1-4, with a tentative D call TRBD1 (5 bases). Germline-derived CDR1 and CDR2 are SGHDN and FVKESK. The CDR3 is made up of 13 amino acids. V was cut by 0 bases and J by 10 bases, with 9 bases left in between. CDR3 nucleotides: TGTGCCAGCAGCCAAGATTGGAGGGGAAAACTGTTTTTT. The encoded protein is CASSQDWRGKLFF. The full variable domain, in which reference TRBV14 and TRBJ1-4 provide the parts outside the CDR3, is EAGVTQFPSHSVIEKGQTVTLRCDPISGHDNLYWYRRVMGKEIKFLLHFVKESKQDESGMPNNRFLAERTGGTYSTLKVQPAELEDSGVYFCASSQDWRGKLFFGSGTQLSVL.

A note on this clone: Other DNA sequences in the sample encode the same CDR3. The chain employs TRBV5-1 and TRBJ2-3; D perhaps matches TRBD2 (6 bases). CDR1 is SGHRS and CDR2 is YFSETQ in the germline V gene. Trimming removed 1 base from V and 4 bases from J, with 7 bases in between. This CDR3 spans 13 amino acids. CDR3 DNA: TGCGCCAGCAGCTTGTCGGGAGCAGATACGCAGTATTTT. As protein: CASSLSGADTQYF.

The genes are TRBV5-4 and TRBJ1-2; 10 nucleotides line up with TRBD1. This CDR3 comprises 14 residues. Trimming took 4 bases from V and 3 from J; bases not matched to a gene: 3. The germline V gene has CDR1 SGHNT and CDR2 YYREEE (reference sequence). The CDR3 protein is CASSTGQGDYGYTF. In DNA, the CDR3 is TGTGCCAGCAGCACAGGACAGGGGGACTATGGCTACACCTTC.

The rearrangement joins TRBV11-2 to TRBJ2-6; the D gene is possibly TRBD1 (5 bases). CDR1 and CDR2 (germline): SGHAT, FQNNGV. V was trimmed by 8 bases and J by 2 bases, leaving 19 bases between them. The CDR3 sequence is 17 residues long. CDR3 region: CASGATRGPTGANVLTF. CDR3 in DNA: TGTGCCAGCGGGGCGACAAGGGGTCCGACTGGGGCCAACGTCCTGACTTTC.

The chain links TRBV7-6 to TRBJ2-7, with a weak D call TRBD2 (7 bases). The CDR3 is 14 amino acids. Germline CDR1 and CDR2: SGHVS and FNYEAQ. Trimming shortened V by 6 bases and J by 6 bases, and 18 bases separated the two germline ends. The DNA of the CDR3 is TGTGCCAGCAGGCGGGGGCACCTCGCGGGCGAGCAGTACTTC. Translation gives CASRRGHLAGEQYF.

The J gene is TRBJ1-1, the V gene TRBV29-1; D is unclear. Trimming stripped 2 bases from V and 0 bases from J, with 7 bases between. The CDR3 loop spans 13 amino acids. CDR1 is SQVTM and CDR2 is ANQGSEA in the germline V gene. The CDR3 loop is CSVETHLNTEAFF. In nucleotides, the CDR3 is TGCAGCGTTGAAACCCACTTGAACACTGAAGCTTTCTTT.

In this sample, this clone turned up a few times. DNA of the CDR3: TGTGCCTGGAGTCCCTCAGACAGTCCCCAAGAGACCCAGTACTTC. This encodes CAWSPSDSPQETQYF. The genes are TRBV30 and TRBJ2-5; possibly TRBD1 for D (5 bases). The CDR3 covers 15 residues. CDR1 GTSNPN and CDR2 SVGIG come from the germline V gene (reference sequence). Trimming pared 2 bases from V and 1 base from J, leaving 14 bases between.

The genes are TRBV30 and TRBJ1-2, with a possible D match to TRBD1 (5 bases). Trimming removed 7 bases from V and 8 bases from J, with 23 bases in between. The CDR3 totals 14 residues. Germline CDR1 and CDR2: GTSNPN and SVGIG (reference sequence). The CDR3 coding sequence is TGTGCCTTCCGCAAGACCGGGGAGGGGTTGGGCTACACCTTC. This gives the protein CAFRKTGEGLGYTF.